Below, one T cell receptor (beta chain) is given with its context. The source of the sample is a study of blood T cell repertoires in COVID-19. The CDR3 spans 17 residues. CDR1 and CDR2 (germline): SEHNR, FQNEAQ (reference sequence). V shed 1 base and J shed 5 bases, with 21 bases lying between them. Generated by immunoSEQ multiplex PCR, the TCRdb table keeps only in-frame clones and is missing some. The profile shows about 220,000 clones, about nine tenths of them singletons. Membership in each cohort depended on participant-reported clinical history. The receptor was isolated from a young woman who had recovered from COVID-19. The rearrangement links TRBV7-9 to TRBJ2-7; tentative D call: TRBD1 (5 bases). Sequenced material: PBMCs or T cells enriched from blood (not recorded which). CDR3 sequence reads: CASSLVGRAGWYHEQYF. CDR3 DNA sequence: TGTGCCAGCAGCTTAGTTGGCAGGGCAGGTTGGTATCACGAGCAGTACTTC.